The clone carrying this T cell receptor (beta chain) was counted only a few times. The sample belongs to a study of control samples from healthy donors and cancer patients. Germline CDR1 and CDR2: SGHRS and YFSETQ. V was trimmed by 4 bases and J by 4 bases, leaving 17 bases between them. The CDR3 has 16 residues. Profiling relied on immunoSEQ multiplex PCR, and the TCRdb table lists in-frame clones only, not all of them. The top ten clones hold 3% to 5% of a sample with 30,000 or so clones, 70% to 90% of them seen once. V usage is TRBV5-1 and J usage is TRBJ2-2; maybe TRBD2 (6 bases). This TCR was recovered from a female donor with melanoma. The sequencing input was formalin-fixed, paraffin-embedded tissue. For the CDR3, the DNA is TGCGCCAGCAGCGGCCCCTCTTACGGGGGCACCGGGGAGCTGTTTTTT. Translation: CASSGPSYGGTGELFF.